A single sample gave rise to the 18 T cell receptor beta chains below, sequenced in a study of shared clonotypes between healthy human individuals. The assay was immunoSEQ multiplex PCR, and TCRdb's table has in-frame clones only and misses some. The table records around 560,000 clones, 85% to 95% of them present only once. CD45RO-negative, CCR7-selected cells formed the naive CD8 fraction, which excluded terminally differentiated effector memory CD45RA+ cells. Sequencing was carried out using naive CD8+ T cells sorted from blood. Source of these receptors: a young woman in good health.

The chain joins TRBV7-6 to TRBJ1-5; a possible D gene is TRBD1 (5 bases). V shed 1 base and J shed 3 bases, with 7 bases lying between them. The CDR3 spans 14 residues. In germline, CDR1 is SGHVS, CDR2 FNYEAQ. This chain's CDR3 is CASSLGGYNQPQHF. CDR3 coding DNA: TGTGCCAGCAGCTTAGGGGGGTACAATCAGCCCCAGCATTTT. Complete variable domain (other parts from reference TRBV7-6 and TRBJ1-5): GAGVSQSPRYKVTKRGQDVALRCDPISGHVSLYWYRQALGQGPEFLTYFNYEAQQDKSGLPNDRFSAERPEGSISTLTIQRTEQRDSAMYRCASSLGGYNQPQHFGDGTRLSIL.

CDR3 in DNA: TGTGCCAGCAGCGTGGGTGGGGACGGGAGTATCCACGAGCAGTACTTC. Translating it yields CASSVGGDGSIHEQYF. This sequence joins TRBV5-4 and TRBJ2-7; D is perhaps TRBD2 (6 bases). Trimming removed 4 bases from V and 5 bases from J, with 22 bases in between. The germline gives CDR1 SGHNT, CDR2 YYREEE (reference sequence). The CDR3 totals 16 residues.

The genes are TRBV28 and TRBJ1-1; D is unresolved. The germline V and J ends were trimmed by 6 bases and 1 base, with 9 bases remaining between them. The V gene's germline CDR1 is MDHEN and CDR2 SYDVKM. This CDR3 contains 13 residues. DNA for the CDR3: TGTGCCAGCAGCGTACATGAGAACACTGAAGCTTTCTTT. This gives the protein CASSVHENTEAFF.

A remark on this clone: The same CDR3 also results from other DNA sequences found in this sample. The chain has TRBV7-9 and TRBJ2-1; no firm D call. This CDR3 comprises 16 residues. CDR1 SEHNR and CDR2 FQNEAQ come from the germline V gene (reference sequence). The ends were cut back, 1 base at V and 0 bases at J, with 10 bases in the middle. The CDR3 is CASSLGVASSYNEQFF. CDR3 sequence (DNA): TGTGCCAGCAGCTTAGGGGTAGCCTCCTCCTACAATGAGCAGTTCTTC.

Turning to this clone: Additional DNA sequences in this sample encode the identical CDR3. The chain links TRBV5-6 to TRBJ2-2; 8 bases fit TRBD1. Germline V gene lookup returns CDR1 SGHDT and CDR2 YYEEEE. This CDR3 has 13 amino acids. Unmatched junction bases numbered 1, after V lost 3 bases and J lost 6 bases. The CDR3 region has the DNA TGTGCCAGCAGCTGGACAGGGTCCGGGGAGCTGTTTTTT. Protein sequence: CASSWTGSGELFF.

J is TRBJ2-7 and V is TRBV2; D is uncertain. Trimming took off 8 bases at V and 3 bases at J, with 23 bases between the two ends. Germline V gives CDR1 SNHLY, CDR2 FYNNEI. There are 16 residues in the CDR3. The CDR3 sequence is CASYLDASLGRYEQYF. The DNA for the CDR3 is TGTGCCAGCTACCTCGACGCAAGCCTAGGACGCTACGAGCAGTACTTC.

The rearrangement uses TRBV7-6 and TRBJ1-4, with D possibly TRBD1 on 5 matching bases. V was clipped by 2 bases and J by 0 bases, with 13 bases between them. The germline CDR1 and CDR2 sequences are SGHVS and FNYEAQ. The CDR3 has 17 amino acids. The CDR3 DNA is TGTGCCAGCAGCTTATGGGTCAGGGATGCAACTAATGAAAAACTGTTTTTT. Amino acid sequence: CASSLWVRDATNEKLFF.

V gene TRBV29-1 combines with J gene TRBJ2-1, with D tentatively TRBD1 or TRBD2 (5 bases each). The germline CDR1 and CDR2 sequences are SQVTM and ANQGSEA. V gave up 5 bases and J gave up 6 bases, with 8 bases separating them. CDR3 length: 11 amino acids. The CDR3 is CSVWDLNEQFF. The CDR3, as DNA: TGCAGCGTTTGGGACCTCAATGAGCAGTTCTTC.

This clone was seen a single time. The chain carries TRBV7-8 and TRBJ1-5; D possibly corresponds to TRBD1 (5 bases). Between the trimmed V and J ends, which lost 4 bases and 7 bases, there was a span of 11 bases. Per the germline V gene, CDR1 is SGHVS and CDR2 is FQNEAQ. The CDR3 loop spans 13 amino acids. CDR3 DNA: TGTGCCAGCAGCTATAGGGGAGGACAGCCCCAGCATTTT. Translated: CASSYRGGQPQHF.

The DNA of the CDR3 is TGTGCCAGCAGCCCTACTAGCGGGAGGGTGGGGGAGCTGTTTTTT. Protein: CASSPTSGRVGELFF. The V gene is TRBV27, the J gene TRBJ2-2; 13 positions match TRBD2. The CDR3 runs 15 residues. CDR1 and CDR2 from the germline V gene are MNHEY and SMNVEV (reference sequence). V dropped 6 bases and J dropped 8; count of bases not matched to a gene: 6.

V is TRBV30 and J is TRBJ2-1, with a tentative D call TRBD2 (6 bases). Germline V gene data show CDR1 as GTSNPN and CDR2 as SVGIG (reference sequence). V was clipped by 0 bases and J by 6 bases, with 15 bases between them. CDR3 length: 15 amino acids. DNA of the CDR3: TGTGCCTGGAGTGTACTGGCGGGATCGGCCAATGAGCAGTTCTTC. Protein: CAWSVLAGSANEQFF.

CDR3 region: CASSIGGYGNTEAFF. The DNA for the CDR3 is TGTGCCAGTAGTATAGGAGGGTACGGGAACACTGAAGCTTTCTTT. The rearrangement links TRBV19 to TRBJ1-1; D is undetermined. Trimming pared 1 base from V and 1 base from J, leaving 10 bases between. The CDR3 has 15 amino acids. Germline loops: CDR1 LNHDA, CDR2 SQIVND (reference sequence).

The chain couples TRBV27 to TRBJ2-7; D might be TRBD2 (7 bases). The CDR3 runs to 13 residues. Between the trimmed V and J ends, which lost 8 bases and 2 bases, there was a span of 13 bases. CDR1 and CDR2 (germline): MNHEY, SMNVEV (reference sequence). CDR3 nucleotide sequence: TGTGCCAGCGGGGGGGGCTCACCCTACGAGCAGTACTTC. Translation: CASGGGSPYEQYF.

This chain links TRBV4-1 with TRBJ2-3; TRBD2 aligns across 12 bases. V lost 11 bases and J lost 6; bases outside the gene matches: 12. Germline-derived CDR1 and CDR2 are MGHRA and YSYEKL. The length of the CDR3 is 15 residues. The CDR3 bases are TGCGCCTCCCGGCCAGGACTAGCGGGAACGGATACGCAGTATTTT. This translates into CASRPGLAGTDTQYF.

This chain joins TRBV19 and TRBJ2-7; 11 positions match TRBD1. The germline V gene has CDR1 LNHDA and CDR2 SQIVND (reference sequence). There are 14 residues in the CDR3. V dropped 7 bases and J dropped 6; count of bases not matched to a gene: 8. CDR3 DNA sequence: TGTGCCAGTACGGTGGGACAGGGGGTTGGCGAGCAGTACTTC. This gives the protein CASTVGQGVGEQYF.

The chain employs TRBV7-9 and TRBJ2-4, with 9 nucleotides matching TRBD1. The germline gives CDR1 SEHNR, CDR2 FQNEAQ (reference sequence). With 2 bases clipped from V and 1 base from J, the junction kept 0 bases outside the gene matches. The CDR3 runs 15 residues. This chain's CDR3 is CASSLTGGAKNIQYF. The CDR3, as DNA: TGTGCCAGCAGCTTAACAGGGGGCGCCAAAAACATTCAGTACTTC. Based on the CDR3 plus reference TRBV7-9 and TRBJ2-4, the full variable domain is DTGVSQNPRHKITKRGQNVTFRCDPISEHNRLYWYRQTLGQGPEFLTYFQNEAQLEKSRLLSDRFSAERPKGSFSTLEIQRTEQGDSAMYLCASSLTGGAKNIQYFGAGTRLSVL.

V usage is TRBV19 and J usage is TRBJ2-7; 8 bases line up with TRBD1. CDR1 and CDR2 from the germline V gene are LNHDA and SQIVND (reference sequence). The ends lost 8 bases at V and 6 bases at J; junction bases unmatched: 3. CDR3 size: 11 residues. CDR3 sequence: CASPTGAEQYF. The CDR3 nucleotides are TGTGCCAGTCCGACAGGGGCCGAGCAGTACTTC.

The rearrangement joins TRBV9 to TRBJ2-7; D possibly corresponds to TRBD2 (6 bases). V was clipped by 0 bases and J by 5 bases, with 12 bases between them. CDR3 length equals 14 residues. CDR1 and CDR2 (germline): SGDLS, YYNGEE. As DNA, the CDR3 is TGTGCCAGCAGCGTAGGGGGCGGGGCACACGAGCAGTACTTC. This sequence encodes CASSVGGGAHEQYF.